A selection of T cell receptor beta chains follows, all from one sample in a study of blood T cells in healthy people across ages. TCRdb called the 5' RACE reads again in MiXCR, with one record for every CDR3 protein. The sample includes roughly 700,000 distinct CDR3 sequences, roughly 25% seen only once; the top ten take 9% to 9.5%. These data were also filed under a second study, of T cells of mothers and their children.

The sequenced sample was blood. The receptors were gathered from a boy aged 5-17 years in good health. CDR3s include the opening cysteine and the closing phenylalanine or tryptophan. A D gene is named only where the DNA matches it firmly. Clone size is shown for a subset of rows, as once, few, many or a class of expanded clone.

NA	few	TRBJ2-5	TRBV28	CASRMGPSADETQYF	TGTGCCAGCAGGATGGGACCGTCAGCAGATGAGACCCAGTACTTC
TRBD2	few	TRBJ2-1	TRBV4-1	CASSHLLAGSPNEQFF	TGCGCCAGCAGCCATTTACTAGCGGGATCCCCCAATGAGCAGTTCTTC
NA	NA	TRBJ1-1	TRBV15	CATSRDQLNTEAFF	TGTGCCACCAGCAGAGATCAGTTGAACACTGAAGCTTTCTTT
NA	NA	TRBJ2-3	TRBV12-3/TRBV12-4	CASSSYPARGTDTQYF	TGTGCCAGCAGTTCTTATCCGGCGCGAGGCACAGATACGCAGTATTTT
NA	NA	TRBJ2-5	TRBV20-1	CSVPTQGVETQYF	TGCAGTGTCCCAACGCAGGGCGTGGAGACCCAGTACTTC
NA	few	TRBJ2-7	TRBV11-2	CASTPGGSSYEQYF	TGTGCCAGCACCCCTGGAGGGAGCTCCTACGAGCAGTACTTC
NA	NA	TRBJ2-3	TRBV6-1	CASSEQGVADTQYF	TGTGCCAGCAGTGAACAGGGAGTGGCAGATACGCAGTATTTT
NA	few	TRBJ1-2	TRBV12-3/TRBV12-4	CASSFGYSGNYGYTF	TGTGCCAGCAGTTTCGGGTACAGCGGGAACTATGGCTACACCTTC
NA	NA	TRBJ2-7	TRBV4-1	CASSQGGPPSSYEQYF	TGCGCCAGCAGCCAAGGCGGACCGCCGAGCTCCTACGAGCAGTACTTC
NA	NA	TRBJ1-4	TRBV4-1	CASSQVRGEKLFF	TGCGCCAGCAGCCAAGTCAGGGGTGAAAAACTGTTTTTT
TRBD1	few	TRBJ2-7	TRBV5-1	CASSLEQGYYEQYF	TGCGCCAGCAGCTTGGAACAGGGGTACTACGAGCAGTACTTC
TRBD2	NA	TRBJ2-5	TRBV6-2/TRBV6-3	CASNPSGGRETQYF	TGTGCCAGCAACCCCAGCGGGGGACGAGAGACCCAGTACTTC
NA	few	TRBJ2-7	TRBV6-2/TRBV6-3	CASSLRREQYF	TGTGCCAGCAGTCTCCGTCGGGAGCAGTACTTC
TRBD2	NA	TRBJ2-7	TRBV28	CASSPRLAGRLYEQYF	TGTGCCAGCAGTCCCAGACTAGCGGGAAGACTCTACGAGCAGTACTTC
TRBD1	few	TRBJ2-1	TRBV12-3/TRBV12-4	CASSLVQGLNEQFF	TGTGCCAGCAGTTTGGTACAGGGGTTAAATGAGCAGTTCTTC
NA	NA	TRBJ2-5	TRBV6-1	CASSEEIQETQYF	TGTGCCAGCAGTGAAGAGATCCAAGAGACCCAGTACTTC
NA	NA	TRBJ1-5	TRBV4-2	CASSPTLQQGYQPQHF	TGTGCCAGCAGCCCCACGTTACAACAGGGCTATCAGCCCCAGCATTTT
TRBD2	few	TRBJ2-7	TRBV9	CASSVAAGGTDEQYF	TGTGCCAGCAGCGTAGCAGCGGGGGGGACGGACGAGCAGTACTTC
TRBD1	NA	TRBJ1-2	TRBV28	CASNDLDWTGKGYGYTF	TGTGCCAGCAACGACTTAGACTGGACAGGGAAAGGGTATGGCTACACCTTC
TRBD2	NA	TRBJ2-7	TRBV25-1	CASSEFCTSGSYEQYF	TGTGCCAGCAGTGAATTCTGTACTAGCGGATCCTACGAGCAGTACTTC
NA	NA	TRBJ2-7	TRBV6-5	CASKPGSSYEQYF	TGTGCCAGCAAACCGGGGAGCTCCTACGAGCAGTACTTC
TRBD2	few	TRBJ2-1	TRBV4-2	CASSQDWASGGVYNEQFF	TGTGCCAGCAGCCAAGATTGGGCTAGCGGGGGGGTATACAATGAGCAGTTCTTC
NA	NA	TRBJ2-2	TRBV6-2/TRBV6-3	CASSTDPANTGELFF	TGTGCCAGCAGCACGGACCCAGCGAACACCGGGGAGCTGTTTTTT
NA	NA	TRBJ1-4	TRBV20-1	CSASTGWDEKLFF	TGCAGTGCTAGCACAGGGTGGGATGAAAAACTGTTTTTT
NA	NA	TRBJ2-1	TRBV2	CASSENRLSNNEQFF	TGTGCCAGCAGTGAAAACCGGCTTTCCAACAATGAGCAGTTCTTC
NA	NA	TRBJ2-7	TRBV9	CASSVAFGGYEQYF	TGTGCCAGCAGCGTAGCCTTTGGGGGCTACGAGCAGTACTTC
TRBD2	NA	TRBJ2-3	TRBV6-2/TRBV6-3	CASSYRSGGADTQYF	TGTGCCAGCAGTTACCGGAGCGGGGGCGCAGATACGCAGTATTTT
NA	NA	TRBJ1-2	TRBV5-1	CASSFAGLRGDGYTF	TGCGCCAGCAGCTTCGCGGGACTGCGGGGCGATGGCTACACCTTC
TRBD2	NA	TRBJ2-7	TRBV7-6	CASSLVAGVGQYEQYF	TGTGCCAGCAGCTTGGTAGCGGGAGTGGGGCAGTACGAGCAGTACTTC
NA	NA	TRBJ2-7	TRBV20-1	CSAAHLVKNEQYF	TGCAGTGCTGCACATCTGGTAAAAAACGAGCAGTACTTC
NA	NA	TRBJ2-1	TRBV2	CASSQDSVNEQFF	TGTGCCAGCAGTCAGGACAGTGTCAATGAGCAGTTCTTC
NA	many	TRBJ1-1	TRBV7-2	CASSQGRNTEAFF	TGTGCCAGCAGCCAAGGCAGGAACACTGAAGCTTTCTTT
NA	NA	TRBJ2-3	TRBV4-3	CASSIQGGFTDTQYF	TGCGCCAGCAGTATCCAGGGCGGCTTCACAGATACGCAGTATTTT
NA	many	TRBJ2-5	TRBV6-1	CASSALGETQYF	TGTGCCAGCAGTGCCCTGGGGGAGACCCAGTACTTC
TRBD1	NA	TRBJ2-5	TRBV29-1	CSVSTGGTETQYF	TGCAGCGTTTCGACAGGGGGCACGGAGACCCAGTACTTC
TRBD1	NA	TRBJ1-5	TRBV6-6	CASRDTGQKNQPQHF	TGTGCCAGCAGGGACACGGGACAGAAAAATCAGCCCCAGCATTTT
TRBD2	few	TRBJ2-5	TRBV5-1	CASSLPAGGIRETQYF	TGCGCCAGCAGCTTGCCAGCGGGAGGAATAAGAGAGACCCAGTACTTC
TRBD1	once	TRBJ1-2	TRBV6-2/TRBV6-3	CASTVPGQGDYGYTF	TGTGCCAGCACCGTCCCGGGACAGGGAGACTATGGCTACACCTTC
TRBD2	NA	TRBJ2-1	TRBV6-5	CASNRLAGFNEQFF	TGTGCCAGCAACAGACTAGCGGGATTCAATGAGCAGTTCTTC
NA	NA	TRBJ2-5	TRBV6-1	CASSEFPAYQETQYF	TGTGCCAGCAGTGAATTCCCAGCTTACCAAGAGACCCAGTACTTC
NA	NA	TRBJ2-5	TRBV20-1	CSADDRKETQYF	TGCAGTGCTGATGACAGGAAAGAGACCCAGTACTTC
NA	NA	TRBJ2-4	TRBV12-5	CASGLGQNNLAKNIQYF	TGTGCTAGTGGTTTGGGGCAGAACAATCTAGCCAAAAACATTCAGTACTTC
NA	few	TRBJ1-3	TRBV3-1	CASSQELGARGNTIYF	TGTGCCAGCAGCCAAGAGCTGGGGGCGCGGGGAAACACCATATATTTT
NA	NA	TRBJ2-1	TRBV14	CASSQAGQFYNEQFF	TGTGCCAGCAGCCAGGCCGGACAGTTCTACAATGAGCAGTTCTTC
NA	few	TRBJ1-1	TRBV27	CASRPLAGQNTEAFF	TGTGCCAGCAGGCCGCTTGCAGGCCAGAACACTGAAGCTTTCTTT
NA	NA	TRBJ2-3	TRBV27	CASSSPPTVRTDTQYF	TGTGCCAGCAGTTCCCCCCCGACAGTGCGAACAGATACGCAGTATTTT
NA	NA	TRBJ2-1	TRBV27	CASSLGRLAEQFF	TGTGCCAGCAGTTTAGGGAGACTCGCAGAGCAGTTCTTC
TRBD2	NA	TRBJ2-3	TRBV7-3	CASSLSAGASDTQYF	TGTGCCAGCAGCTTATCAGCGGGAGCATCGGATACGCAGTATTTT
NA	NA	TRBJ1-2	TRBV7-9	CASSLEAGQEDYTF	TGTGCCAGCAGCTTAGAAGCAGGCCAGGAGGACTACACCTTC
TRBD2	NA	TRBJ2-6	TRBV9	CASRRGAAGANVLTF	TGTGCCAGCCGGCGGGGGGCTGCTGGGGCCAACGTCCTGACTTTC
NA	few	TRBJ1-1	TRBV24-1	CATSGHRVRDTEAFF	TGTGCCACCAGTGGACACAGGGTCAGGGACACTGAAGCTTTCTTT
NA	NA	TRBJ1-1	TRBV20-1	CSASGWPENTEAFF	TGCAGTGCTAGTGGCTGGCCCGAGAACACTGAAGCTTTCTTT
NA	NA	TRBJ1-5	TRBV7-2	CASSPTYGGSNQPQHF	TGTGCCAGCAGCCCCACTTACGGGGGCAGCAATCAGCCCCAGCATTTT
NA	NA	TRBJ2-1	TRBV6-1	CASSNRRMDEQFF	TGTGCCAGCAGTAACCGGAGGATGGATGAGCAGTTCTTC
TRBD1	NA	TRBJ2-1	TRBV27	CASSFFGTGVYEQFF	TGTGCCAGCAGTTTTTTCGGGACAGGGGTCTATGAGCAGTTCTTC
NA	few	TRBJ1-6	TRBV27	CASSLYSGSPLHF	TGTGCCAGCAGTTTATACTCGGGTTCACCCCTCCACTTT
NA	NA	TRBJ2-1	TRBV11-2	CASSPVRDGEQFF	TGTGCCAGCAGCCCAGTGCGGGATGGTGAGCAGTTCTTC
TRBD1	NA	TRBJ2-5	TRBV11-2	CASSFEGASQETQYF	TGTGCCAGCAGCTTCGAGGGGGCCAGCCAAGAGACCCAGTACTTC